Given below is one T cell receptor beta chain in context. The record originates from a study of Ad26.COV2.S vaccination and SARS-CoV-2 variants. Noted treatment: about 20 received Ad26.COV2.S at low or high dose, single or two shots; about 5 received placebo; per-sample allocation not given. Samples were taken on day 63 after the first vaccine or placebo injection. The table came from immunoSEQ multiplex PCR; TCRdb's copy has only in-frame clones and leaves some out. This table holds 350,000 to 500,000 clones, about 90% found once. J lost 6 bases, V lost 1 base, and 8 bases had no gene match. Per the germline V gene, CDR1 is SGHDN and CDR2 is FVKESK. There are 16 residues in the CDR3.

This TCR was sampled from a person between 18 and 59 years old who received the Ad26.COV2.S COVID-19 vaccine or a placebo. The source material was peripheral blood, sampled in a trial of Ad26.COV2.S vaccine versus placebo. V usage is TRBV14 and J usage is TRBJ2-3, with TRBD1 matching over 9 bases. CDR3 DNA sequence: TGTGCCAGCAGCCAAGGAGACAGGGGGACATTCGATACGCAGTATTTT. Its translation: CASSQGDRGTFDTQYF.